The T cell receptor beta chain under discussion was sequenced for a study of molecular identifiers for immune sequencing clone quantification. This clonotype was seen repeatedly, ten times or more. TCRdb redid the calling of the PCR reads with MiXCR, one entry per CDR3 protein. The data show about 640,000 distinct CDR3 sequences, with about 20% seen just once and roughly 0.9% held by the top ten. With 7 bases clipped from V and 5 bases from J, the junction kept 5 bases outside the gene matches. This CDR3 contains 14 residues. The chain uses TRBV12-3 or TRBV12-4 and TRBJ1-5; the match to TRBD1 covers 10 bases. This clonotype originated in a human donor in good health. Some libraries in this study had Jurkat cell RNA spiked in. The sequencing sample was made of naive CD8+ T cells from blood, with Jurkat cell RNA spiked in. As to subset: FACS-sorted CD8+CD4-CCR7+CD45RA+ naive T cells. The CDR3 DNA is TGTGCCAGCAATTCCGGGACAGGGGATCAGCCCCAGCATTTT. Amino acid sequence: CASNSGTGDQPQHF.